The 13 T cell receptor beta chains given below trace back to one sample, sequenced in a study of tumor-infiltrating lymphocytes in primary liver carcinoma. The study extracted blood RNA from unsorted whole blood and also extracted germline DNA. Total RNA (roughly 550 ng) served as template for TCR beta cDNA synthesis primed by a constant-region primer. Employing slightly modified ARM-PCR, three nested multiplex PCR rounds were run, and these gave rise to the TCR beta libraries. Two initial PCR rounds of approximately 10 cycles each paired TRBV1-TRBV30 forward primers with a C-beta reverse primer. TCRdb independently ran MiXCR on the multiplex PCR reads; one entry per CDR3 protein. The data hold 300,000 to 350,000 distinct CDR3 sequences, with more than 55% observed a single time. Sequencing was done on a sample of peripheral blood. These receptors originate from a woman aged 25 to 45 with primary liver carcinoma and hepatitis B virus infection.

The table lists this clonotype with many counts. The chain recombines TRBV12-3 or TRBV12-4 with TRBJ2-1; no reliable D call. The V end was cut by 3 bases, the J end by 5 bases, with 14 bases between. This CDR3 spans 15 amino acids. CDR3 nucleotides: TGTGCCAGCAGTTTTCTAGTTAGGAGAGACAATGAGCAGTTCTTC. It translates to CASSFLVRRDNEQFF.

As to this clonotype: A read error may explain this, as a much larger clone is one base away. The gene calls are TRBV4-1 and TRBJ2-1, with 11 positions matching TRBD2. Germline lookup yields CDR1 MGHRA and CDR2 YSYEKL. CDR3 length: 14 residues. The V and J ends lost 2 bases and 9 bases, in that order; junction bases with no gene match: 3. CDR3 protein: CASSQTSGGSEQFF. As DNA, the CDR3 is TGCGCCAGCAGCCAAACTAGCGGGGGTAGTGAGCAGTTCTTC.

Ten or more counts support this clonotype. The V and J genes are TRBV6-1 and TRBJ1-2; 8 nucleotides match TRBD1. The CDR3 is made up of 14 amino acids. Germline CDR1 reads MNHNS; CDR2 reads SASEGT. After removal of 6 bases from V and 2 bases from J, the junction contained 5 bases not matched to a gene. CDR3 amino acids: CASSRDRKNYGYTF. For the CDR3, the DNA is TGTGCCAGCAGCCGGGACAGGAAAAACTATGGCTACACCTTC.

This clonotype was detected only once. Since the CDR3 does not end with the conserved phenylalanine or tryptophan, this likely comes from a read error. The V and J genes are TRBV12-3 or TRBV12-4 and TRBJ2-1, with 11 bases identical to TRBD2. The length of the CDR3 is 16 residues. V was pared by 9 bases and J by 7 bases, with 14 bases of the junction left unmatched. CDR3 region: CARSRSTSGRSNEQFL. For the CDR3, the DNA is TGTGCCAGGAGCCGCAGTACTAGCGGGAGATCGAATGAGCAGTTCTTA.

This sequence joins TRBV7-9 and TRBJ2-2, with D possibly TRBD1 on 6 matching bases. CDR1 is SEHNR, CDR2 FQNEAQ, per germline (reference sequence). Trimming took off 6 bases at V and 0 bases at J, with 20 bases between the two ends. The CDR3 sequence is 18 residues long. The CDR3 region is CASSSSRTGQTNTGELFF. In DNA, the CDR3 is TGTGCCAGCAGTTCCAGCCGAACGGGACAAACGAACACCGGGGAGCTGTTTTTT.

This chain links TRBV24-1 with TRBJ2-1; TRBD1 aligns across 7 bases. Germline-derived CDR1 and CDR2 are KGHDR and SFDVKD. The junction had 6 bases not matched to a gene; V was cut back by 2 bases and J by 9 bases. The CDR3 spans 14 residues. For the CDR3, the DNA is TGTGCCACCAGTGATTATGAGACAGGGTCTGAGCAGTTCTTC. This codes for CATSDYETGSEQFF.

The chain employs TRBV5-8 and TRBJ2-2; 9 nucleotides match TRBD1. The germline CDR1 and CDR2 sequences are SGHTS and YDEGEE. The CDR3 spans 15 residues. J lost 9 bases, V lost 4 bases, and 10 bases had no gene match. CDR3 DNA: TGTGCCAGCAGCCTCCCAGGGACAGGGAAGCGGGAGCTGTTTTTT. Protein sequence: CASSLPGTGKRELFF.

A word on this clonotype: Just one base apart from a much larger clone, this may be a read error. The CDR3 DNA reads as TGTGCCAGCAGTTACTCAGGGACTAGCAGGATAGGGACAGATACGCAGTATTTT. It yields the protein CASSYSGTSRIGTDTQYF. J is TRBJ2-3 and V is TRBV6-5; 9 bases match TRBD2. V lost 0 bases to trimming and J lost 3 bases; unmatched junction nucleotides: 10. The CDR3 totals 18 residues. CDR1 and CDR2 (germline): MNHEY, SVGAGI.

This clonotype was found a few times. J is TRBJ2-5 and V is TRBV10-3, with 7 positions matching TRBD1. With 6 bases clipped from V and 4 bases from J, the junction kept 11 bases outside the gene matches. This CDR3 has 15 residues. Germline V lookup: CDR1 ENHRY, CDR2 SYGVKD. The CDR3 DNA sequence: TGTGCCATCAGATCCACAGGGGTAGGGTCAGAGACCCAGTACTTC. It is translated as CAIRSTGVGSETQYF.

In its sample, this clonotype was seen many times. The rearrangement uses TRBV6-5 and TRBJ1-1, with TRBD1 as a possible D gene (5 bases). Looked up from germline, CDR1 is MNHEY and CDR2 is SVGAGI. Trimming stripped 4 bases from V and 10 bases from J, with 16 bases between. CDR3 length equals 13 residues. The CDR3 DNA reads TGTGCCAGCAGTTCCGGGACTAAAAATAGAGCTTTCTTT. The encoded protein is CASSSGTKNRAFF.

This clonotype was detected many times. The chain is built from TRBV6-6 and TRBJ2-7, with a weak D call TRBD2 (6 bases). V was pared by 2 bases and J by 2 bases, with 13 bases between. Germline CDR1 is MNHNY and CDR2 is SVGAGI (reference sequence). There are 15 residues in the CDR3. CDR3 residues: CASSYTLAGPYEQYF. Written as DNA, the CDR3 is TGTGCCAGCAGTTACACACTAGCCGGCCCCTACGAGCAGTACTTC.

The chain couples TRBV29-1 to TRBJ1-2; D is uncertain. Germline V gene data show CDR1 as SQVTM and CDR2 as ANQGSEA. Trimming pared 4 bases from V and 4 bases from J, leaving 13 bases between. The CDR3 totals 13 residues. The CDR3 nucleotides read TGCAGCGTTGGGACGGTTTTCGGCTATGGCTACACCTTC. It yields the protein CSVGTVFGYGYTF.

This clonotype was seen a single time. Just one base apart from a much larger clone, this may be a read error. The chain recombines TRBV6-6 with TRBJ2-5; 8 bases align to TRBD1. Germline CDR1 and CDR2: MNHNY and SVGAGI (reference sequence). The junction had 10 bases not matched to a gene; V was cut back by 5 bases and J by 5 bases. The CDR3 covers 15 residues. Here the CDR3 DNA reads TGTGCCAGCAGTGGCGACAGGGGCTGGGACGAGACCCAGTACTTC. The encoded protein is CASSGDRGWDETQYF.